Shown below are 12 T cell receptor beta chains from a single sample sequenced in a study of blood T cell repertoires in COVID-19. Assay used: immunoSEQ multiplex PCR; TCRdb lists only in-frame clones, some missing. The sample holds about 78,000 clones; around 90% are singletons and the top ten take roughly 1%. Specimen: peripheral blood. The receptors shown here come from a woman aged 50 to 65 in a cohort sampled during active COVID-19.

V usage is TRBV3-1 (or the pseudogene TRBV3-2) and J usage is TRBJ2-1, with a weak D call TRBD1 (6 bases). CDR3 length equals 15 residues. V gave up 5 bases and J gave up 7 bases, with 18 bases separating them. Germline V gene sequence: CDR1 LGHDT, CDR2 YNNKEL (reference sequence). The CDR3 DNA sequence: TGTGCCAGCAGCAGTACACAGGGTTGGAGGAATGAGCAGTTCTTC. Encoded protein: CASSSTQGWRNEQFF.

This chain connects TRBV3-1 (or the pseudogene TRBV3-2) to TRBJ2-4, with D unclear. With 3 bases removed from V and 7 bases from J, the gap between germline ends came to 10 bases. The CDR3 is 13 amino acids. Germline CDR1 LGHDT, CDR2 YNNKEL (reference sequence). The CDR3 is CASSHVGMNIQYF. The CDR3 bases are TGTGCCAGCAGCCATGTGGGCATGAACATTCAGTACTTC.

This chain links TRBV29-1 with TRBJ2-7; a possible D gene is TRBD1 (5 bases). This CDR3 has 14 amino acids. The germline CDR1 and CDR2 sequences are SQVTM and ANQGSEA. Trimming stripped 3 bases from V and 0 bases from J, with 12 bases between. CDR3 region: CSVDGERGSYEQYF. The CDR3 nucleotides are TGCAGCGTTGATGGGGAAAGGGGCTCCTACGAGCAGTACTTC.

The V call is TRBV10-3, the J call TRBJ2-7; possible D gene TRBD2, 6 bases. The CDR3 extends over 15 amino acids. V lost 0 bases and J lost 0, with 9 bases in between. Germline assignment: CDR1 ENHRY and CDR2 SYGVKD. CDR3 loop: CAISESGGSSYEQYF. In nucleotides, the CDR3 is TGTGCCATCAGTGAGTCGGGGGGTAGCTCCTACGAGCAGTACTTC.

The chain joins TRBV9 to TRBJ2-1; TRBD1 is a possible D gene (6 bases). Deletions cut 4 bases from V and 4 bases from J, with 18 bases between. CDR1 and CDR2 from the germline V gene are SGDLS and YYNGEE. This CDR3 contains 16 residues. For the CDR3, the DNA is TGTGCCAGCAGCCCTCGCCCCCAGGGGATTTACAATGAGCAGTTCTTC. Translated, it gives CASSPRPQGIYNEQFF. Drawing the rest from reference TRBV9 and TRBJ2-1, the complete variable domain is DSGVTQTPKHLITATGQRVTLRCSPRSGDLSVYWYQQSLDQGLQFLIQYYNGEERAKGNILERFSAQQFPDLHSELNLSSLELGDSALYFCASSPRPQGIYNEQFFGPGTRLTVL.

V and J are TRBV5-8 and TRBJ2-1; D gene ambiguous. The V gene's germline CDR1 is SGHTS and CDR2 YDEGEE. This CDR3 spans 15 amino acids. V lost 0 bases and J 4 bases, leaving 11 bases between the germline ends. CDR3 amino acids: CASSLVNSRYNEQFF. The CDR3 nucleotides are TGTGCCAGCAGCTTGGTAAACAGCCGATACAATGAGCAGTTCTTC.

This clone was seen only once. The chain combines TRBV27 with TRBJ2-2; a weak D match, TRBD2 (5 bases). Germline values: CDR1 MNHEY, CDR2 SMNVEV (reference sequence). This CDR3 comprises 16 residues. The V end lost 5 bases, the J end lost 4 bases, and 17 bases lay between the germline ends. The CDR3: CASSRRGGLGTGELFF. The CDR3 DNA follows: TGTGCCAGCAGTCGACGAGGAGGCCTGGGCACCGGGGAGCTGTTTTTT.

This clone was observed once. V usage is TRBV5-4 and J usage is TRBJ2-2, with D perhaps matching TRBD2 (5 bases). The CDR3 extends over 17 amino acids. Trimming took off 0 bases at V and 2 bases at J, with 14 bases between the two ends. Germline CDR1 SGHNT, CDR2 YYREEE (reference sequence). In DNA, the CDR3 is TGTGCCAGCAGCTTGGGGGGTGGCCGGGGAAACACCGGGGAGCTGTTTTTT. Translated: CASSLGGGRGNTGELFF.

The chain has TRBV7-2 and TRBJ1-1; D gene uncertain. The CDR3 is 13 amino acids. Trimming pared 2 bases from V and 1 base from J, leaving 5 bases between. Per the germline V gene, CDR1 is SGHTA and CDR2 is FQGNSA. CDR3: CASSLSRNTEAFF. CDR3 DNA: TGTGCCAGCAGCTTAAGTAGGAACACTGAAGCTTTCTTT.

J is TRBJ2-5 and V is TRBV6-5; 7 bases fit TRBD1. The CDR3 extends over 13 amino acids. Germline V lookup: CDR1 MNHEY, CDR2 SVGAGI. The trim removed 7 bases at V and 7 bases at J, leaving 9 bases unmatched. CDR3 sequence: CASNREHRGTQYF. In nucleotides, the CDR3 is TGTGCCAGCAATCGAGAGCACAGGGGGACCCAGTACTTC.

The chain links TRBV7-9 to TRBJ2-3; D gene ambiguous. The CDR3 runs to 12 residues. Germline V gene lookup returns CDR1 SEHNR and CDR2 FQNEAQ (reference sequence). Trimming removed 6 bases from V and 2 bases from J, with 6 bases in between. The CDR3 bases are TGTGCCAGCAGTTCTAACACAGATACGCAGTATTTT. Residues: CASSSNTDTQYF.

V usage is TRBV7-9 and J usage is TRBJ2-4; 13 nucleotides agree with TRBD2. Germline V CDR1 and CDR2: SEHNR, FQNEAQ (reference sequence). This CDR3 is 18 amino acids long. The J segment lost 3 bases and the V segment lost 5 bases, leaving 10 bases of the junction unmatched. The CDR3 DNA follows: TGTGCCAGCAGCCCACCCTTTAGACTAGCGGGGGGCAAAAACATTCAGTACTTC. This codes for CASSPPFRLAGGKNIQYF.